This record covers a single T cell receptor beta chain. Original methodology: Amplification from reference gene primers served as the basis for estimated nucleated cell counts. Clones were sequenced by immunoSEQ multiplex PCR, and TCRdb holds only the in-frame ones, with some missing. V and J calls and clone size follow that table, whereas D and trimming were derived from the DNA. Of about 100,000 clones listed, under 90% were seen once; the top ten hold roughly 13%. The source of the sample is a study of blood T cell repertoires in COVID-19. Study-wide background: The United States, Italy and Spain were the sources of the acute and convalescent COVID-19 samples. Sources were T cells, B-cell-depleted T cells, or PBMCs; the material itself was cDNA or gDNA.

The TCR sequence derives from a human donor in a cohort sampled during active COVID-19. Sample: peripheral blood.

The CDR3 coding sequence is TGTGCCAGTAGTATTGGCAACTACGAGCAGTACTTC. Translating gives CASSIGNYEQYF. The rearrangement uses TRBV19 and TRBJ2-7; D gene ambiguous. Germline values: CDR1 LNHDA, CDR2 SQIVND (reference sequence). The CDR3 spans 12 residues. Deletions cut 3 bases from V and 3 bases from J, with 6 bases between. Together with reference TRBV19 and TRBJ2-7, the CDR3 gives the full variable domain: DGGITQSPKYLFRKEGQNVTLSCEQNLNHDAMYWYRQDPGQGLRLIYYSQIVNDFQKGDIAEGYSVSREKKESFPLTVTSAQKNPTAFYLCASSIGNYEQYFGPGTRLTVT.